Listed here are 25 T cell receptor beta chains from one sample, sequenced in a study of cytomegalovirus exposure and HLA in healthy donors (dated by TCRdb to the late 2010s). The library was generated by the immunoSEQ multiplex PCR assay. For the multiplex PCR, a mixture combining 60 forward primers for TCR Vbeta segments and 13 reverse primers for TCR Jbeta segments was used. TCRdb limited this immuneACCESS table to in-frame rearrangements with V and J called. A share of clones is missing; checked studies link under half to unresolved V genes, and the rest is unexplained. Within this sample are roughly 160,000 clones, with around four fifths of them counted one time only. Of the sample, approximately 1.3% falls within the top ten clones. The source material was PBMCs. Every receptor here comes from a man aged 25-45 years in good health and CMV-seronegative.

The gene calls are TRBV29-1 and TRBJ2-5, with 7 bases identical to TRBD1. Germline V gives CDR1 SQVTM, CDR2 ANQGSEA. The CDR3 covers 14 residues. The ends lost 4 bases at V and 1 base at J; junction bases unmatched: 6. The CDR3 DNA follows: TGCAGCGTTGCGGTTGGGACAGTCCAAGAGACCCAGTACTTC. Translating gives CSVAVGTVQETQYF.

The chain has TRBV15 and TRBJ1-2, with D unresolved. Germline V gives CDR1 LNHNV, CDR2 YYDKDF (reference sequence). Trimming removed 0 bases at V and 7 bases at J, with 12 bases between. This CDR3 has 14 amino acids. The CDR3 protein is CATSRDRSPPGYTF. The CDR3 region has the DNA TGTGCCACCAGCAGAGATAGGAGCCCCCCTGGCTACACCTTC.

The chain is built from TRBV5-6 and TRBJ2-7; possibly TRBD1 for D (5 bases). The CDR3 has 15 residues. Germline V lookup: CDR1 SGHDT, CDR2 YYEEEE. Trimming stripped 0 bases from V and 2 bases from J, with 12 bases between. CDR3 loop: CASSLASTVTYEQYF. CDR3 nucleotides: TGTGCCAGCAGCTTGGCTTCGACAGTAACCTACGAGCAGTACTTC.

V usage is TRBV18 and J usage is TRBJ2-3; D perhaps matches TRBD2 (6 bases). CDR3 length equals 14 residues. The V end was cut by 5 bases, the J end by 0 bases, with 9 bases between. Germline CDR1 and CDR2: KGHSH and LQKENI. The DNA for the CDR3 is TGTGCCAGCTCAGCTAGCGATAGCACAGATACGCAGTATTTT. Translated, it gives CASSASDSTDTQYF. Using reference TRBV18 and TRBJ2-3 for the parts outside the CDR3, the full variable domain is NAGVMQNPRHLVRRRGQEARLRCSPMKGHSHVYWYRQLPEEGLKFMVYLQKENIIDESGMPKERFSAEFPKEGPSILRIQQVVRGDSAAYFCASSASDSTDTQYFGPGTRLTVL.

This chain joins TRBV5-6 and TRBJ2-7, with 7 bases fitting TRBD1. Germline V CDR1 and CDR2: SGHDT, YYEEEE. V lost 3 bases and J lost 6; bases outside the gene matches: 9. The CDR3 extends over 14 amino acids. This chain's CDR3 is CASSWGWQGVEQYF. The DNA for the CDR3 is TGTGCCAGCAGCTGGGGGTGGCAGGGGGTCGAGCAGTACTTC.

The chain's CDR3 is CASSLGDRAPGELFF. The CDR3, as DNA: TGCGCCAGCAGCTTGGGTGACAGGGCCCCCGGGGAGCTGTTTTTT. The V call is TRBV5-1, the J call TRBJ2-2; 7 bases agree with TRBD1. The CDR3 sequence is 15 residues long. J gave up 6 bases and V 0 bases, and 5 bases lay outside the gene matches. Per the germline V gene, CDR1 is SGHRS and CDR2 is YFSETQ.

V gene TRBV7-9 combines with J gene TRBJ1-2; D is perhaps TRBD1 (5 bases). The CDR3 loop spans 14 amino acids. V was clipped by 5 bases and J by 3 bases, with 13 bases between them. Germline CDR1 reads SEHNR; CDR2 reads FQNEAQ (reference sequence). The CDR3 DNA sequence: TGTGCCAGCAGCCTCTTCGGGGGGGACTATGGCTACACCTTC. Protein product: CASSLFGGDYGYTF.

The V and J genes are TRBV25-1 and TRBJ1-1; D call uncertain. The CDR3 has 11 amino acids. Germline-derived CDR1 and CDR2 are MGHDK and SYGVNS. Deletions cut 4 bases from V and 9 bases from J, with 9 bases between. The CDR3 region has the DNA TGTGCCAGCAGTGCCTATGAACAAGCTTTCTTT. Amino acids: CASSAYEQAFF.

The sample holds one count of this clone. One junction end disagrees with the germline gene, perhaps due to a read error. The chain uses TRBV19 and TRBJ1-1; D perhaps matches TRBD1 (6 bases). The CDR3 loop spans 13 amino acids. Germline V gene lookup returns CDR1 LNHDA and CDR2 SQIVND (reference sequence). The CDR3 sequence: CASSIPTGFRIDF. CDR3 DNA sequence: TGTGCCAGTAGTATCCCGACAGGTTTTCGGATCGATTTT.

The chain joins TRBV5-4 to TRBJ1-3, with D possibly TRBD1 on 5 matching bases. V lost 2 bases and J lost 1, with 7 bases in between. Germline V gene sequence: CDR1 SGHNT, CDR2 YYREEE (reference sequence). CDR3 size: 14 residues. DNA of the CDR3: TGTGCCAGCAGCTTAGGGGTTTCTGGAAACACCATATATTTT. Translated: CASSLGVSGNTIYF.

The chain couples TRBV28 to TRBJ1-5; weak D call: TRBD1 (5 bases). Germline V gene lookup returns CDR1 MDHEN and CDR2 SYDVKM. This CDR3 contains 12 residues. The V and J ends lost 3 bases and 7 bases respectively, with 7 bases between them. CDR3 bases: TGTGCCAGCAGTTTCTCAGGGCAGCCCCAGCATTTT. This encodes CASSFSGQPQHF.

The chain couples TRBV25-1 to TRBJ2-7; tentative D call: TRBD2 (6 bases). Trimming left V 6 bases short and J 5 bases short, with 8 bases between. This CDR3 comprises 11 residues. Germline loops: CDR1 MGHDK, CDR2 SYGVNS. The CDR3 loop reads CASSGGNEQYF. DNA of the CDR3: TGTGCCAGCAGCGGAGGGAACGAGCAGTACTTC.

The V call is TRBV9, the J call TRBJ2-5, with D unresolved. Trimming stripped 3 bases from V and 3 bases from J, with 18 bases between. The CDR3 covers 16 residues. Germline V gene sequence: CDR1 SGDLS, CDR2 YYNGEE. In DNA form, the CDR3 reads TGTGCCAGCAGCGCCGGTATATTAGATTTTAAAGAGACCCAGTACTTC. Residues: CASSAGILDFKETQYF.

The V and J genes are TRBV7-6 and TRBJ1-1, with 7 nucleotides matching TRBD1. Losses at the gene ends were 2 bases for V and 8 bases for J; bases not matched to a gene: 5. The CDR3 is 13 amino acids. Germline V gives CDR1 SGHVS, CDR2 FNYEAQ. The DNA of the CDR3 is TGTGCCAGCAGCTTAAAAGGGGGCAGGGAAGCTTTCTTT. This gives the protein CASSLKGGREAFF. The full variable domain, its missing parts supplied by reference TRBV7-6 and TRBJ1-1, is GAGVSQSPRYKVTKRGQDVALRCDPISGHVSLYWYRQALGQGPEFLTYFNYEAQQDKSGLPNDRFSAERPEGSISTLTIQRTEQRDSAMYRCASSLKGGREAFFGQGTRLTVV.

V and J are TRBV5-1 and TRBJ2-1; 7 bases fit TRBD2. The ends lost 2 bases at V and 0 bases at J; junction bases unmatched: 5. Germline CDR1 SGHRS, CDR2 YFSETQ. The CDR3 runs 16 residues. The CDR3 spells CASSLLGGSSYNEQFF. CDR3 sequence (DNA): TGCGCCAGCAGCTTATTAGGCGGGAGCTCCTACAATGAGCAGTTCTTC.

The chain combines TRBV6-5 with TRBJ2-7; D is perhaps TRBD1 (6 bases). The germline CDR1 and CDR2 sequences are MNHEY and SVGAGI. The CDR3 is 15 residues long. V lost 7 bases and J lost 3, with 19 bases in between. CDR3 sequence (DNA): TGTGCCAGCACCATTACCCCGGACAGCCACTACGAGCAGTACTTC. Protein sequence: CASTITPDSHYEQYF.

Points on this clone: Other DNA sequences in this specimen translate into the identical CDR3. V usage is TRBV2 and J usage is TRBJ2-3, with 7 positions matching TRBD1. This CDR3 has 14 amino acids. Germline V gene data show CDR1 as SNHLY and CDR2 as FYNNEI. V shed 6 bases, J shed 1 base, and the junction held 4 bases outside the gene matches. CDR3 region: CASRVTGGTDTQYF. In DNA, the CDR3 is TGTGCCAGCAGGGTCACAGGGGGCACAGATACGCAGTATTTT.

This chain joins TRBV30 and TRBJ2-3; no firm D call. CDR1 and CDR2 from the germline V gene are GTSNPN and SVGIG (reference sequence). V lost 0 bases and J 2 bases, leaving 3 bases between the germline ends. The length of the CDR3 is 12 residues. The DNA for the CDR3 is TGTGCCTGGAGTGTCAACACAGATACGCAGTATTTT. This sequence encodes CAWSVNTDTQYF.

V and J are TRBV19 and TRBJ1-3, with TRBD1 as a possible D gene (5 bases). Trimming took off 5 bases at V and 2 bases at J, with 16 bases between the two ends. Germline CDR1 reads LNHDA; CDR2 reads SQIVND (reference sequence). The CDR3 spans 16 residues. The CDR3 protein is CASSSYRGETGNTIYF. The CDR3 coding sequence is TGTGCCAGTAGTTCGTATAGGGGCGAGACTGGAAACACCATATATTTT.

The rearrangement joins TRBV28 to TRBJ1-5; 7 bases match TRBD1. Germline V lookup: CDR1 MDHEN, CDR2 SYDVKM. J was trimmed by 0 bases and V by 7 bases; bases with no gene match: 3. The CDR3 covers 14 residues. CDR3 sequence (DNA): TGTGCCAGCAAGGGACAGCTTAGCAATCAGCCCCAGCATTTT. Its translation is CASKGQLSNQPQHF.

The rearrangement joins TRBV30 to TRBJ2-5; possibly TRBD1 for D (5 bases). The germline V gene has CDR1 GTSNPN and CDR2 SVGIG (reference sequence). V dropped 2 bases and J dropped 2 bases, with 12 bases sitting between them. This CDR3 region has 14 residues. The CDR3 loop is CAWSNLGRQETQYF. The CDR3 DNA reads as TGTGCCTGGAGTAACCTGGGGCGGCAAGAGACCCAGTACTTC.

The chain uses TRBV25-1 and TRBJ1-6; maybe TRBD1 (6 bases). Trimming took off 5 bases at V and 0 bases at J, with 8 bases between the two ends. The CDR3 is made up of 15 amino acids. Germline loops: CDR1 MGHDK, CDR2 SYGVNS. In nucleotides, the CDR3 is TGTGCCAGCAGTCAAGGGGGCTCCTATAATTCACCCCTCCACTTT. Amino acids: CASSQGGSYNSPLHF.

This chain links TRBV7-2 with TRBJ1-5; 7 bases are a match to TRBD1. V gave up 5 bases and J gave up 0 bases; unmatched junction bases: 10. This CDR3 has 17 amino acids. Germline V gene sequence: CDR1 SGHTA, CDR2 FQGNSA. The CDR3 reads CASSPRDRALSNQPQHF. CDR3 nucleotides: TGTGCCAGCAGCCCCCGGGACAGAGCCCTTAGCAATCAGCCCCAGCATTTT.

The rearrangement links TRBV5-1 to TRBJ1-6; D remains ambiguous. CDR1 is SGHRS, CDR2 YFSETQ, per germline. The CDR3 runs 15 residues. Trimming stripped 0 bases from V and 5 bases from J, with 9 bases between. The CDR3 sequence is CASSLEGGNNSPLHF. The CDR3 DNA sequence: TGCGCCAGCAGCTTGGAGGGAGGGAATAATTCACCCCTCCACTTT. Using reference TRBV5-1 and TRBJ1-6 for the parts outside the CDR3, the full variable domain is KAGVTQTPRYLIKTRGQQVTLSCSPISGHRSVSWYQQTPGQGLQFLFEYFSETQRNKGNFPGRFSGRQFSNSRSEMNVSTLELGDSALYLCASSLEGGNNSPLHFGNGTRLTVT.

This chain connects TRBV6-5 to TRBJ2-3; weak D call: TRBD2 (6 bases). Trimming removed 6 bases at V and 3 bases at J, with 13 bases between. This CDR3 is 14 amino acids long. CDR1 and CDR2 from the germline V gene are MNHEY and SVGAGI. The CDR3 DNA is TGTGCCAGCAGAATCGGGAGAGCGACAGATACGCAGTATTTT. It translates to CASRIGRATDTQYF.